Each of the 18 T cell receptor beta chains below was sequenced from the same sample in a study of T cells in narcolepsy. Generated by immunoSEQ multiplex PCR, the TCRdb table keeps only in-frame clones and is missing some. The table lists roughly 27,000 clones, around nine tenths of them singletons. Sequenced: CD45RA- memory CD4+ T cells from PBMCs. The receptors derive from a human donor with narcolepsy.

The chain employs TRBV5-5 and TRBJ1-2; possibly TRBD1 for D (5 bases). The ends were cut back, 0 bases at V and 5 bases at J, with 14 bases in the middle. Germline CDR1 is SGHKS and CDR2 is YYEKEE (reference sequence). The length of the CDR3 is 15 residues. CDR3 in DNA: TGTGCCAGCAGCTTGGAAGTAATAGGGGATTATGGCTACACCTTC. Protein sequence: CASSLEVIGDYGYTF.

The rearrangement joins TRBV6-5 to TRBJ1-2, with D possibly matching TRBD1 (5 bases). V gave up 4 bases and J gave up 4 bases, with 16 bases separating them. The CDR3 is made up of 15 amino acids. Germline assignment: CDR1 MNHEY and CDR2 SVGAGI. CDR3 loop: CASSSATGGSYGYTF. The CDR3 bases are TGTGCCAGCAGTTCGGCTACGGGGGGGTCCTATGGCTACACCTTC.

The V and J genes are TRBV20-1 and TRBJ2-1; TRBD1 matches at 7 bases. This CDR3 has 11 amino acids. Trimming removed 5 bases from V and 8 bases from J; junction bases left unmatched: 3. Germline CDR1 and CDR2: DFQATT and SNEGSKA (reference sequence). The CDR3 DNA follows: TGCAGTGCTGTACAGGGGTATGAGCAGTTCTTC. As protein: CSAVQGYEQFF.

This chain links TRBV5-4 with TRBJ2-7; tentative D call: TRBD2 (7 bases). V was trimmed by 9 bases and J by 1 base, leaving 14 bases between them. The CDR3 runs to 13 residues. Germline loops: CDR1 SGHNT, CDR2 YYREEE (reference sequence). The DNA of the CDR3 is TGTGCCACCCCGGGGGGCAGTTCCTACGAGCAGTACGTC. Translation: CATPGGSSYEQYV.

CDR3 coding DNA: TGTGCCAGCAGTGAAGCGCGGGAAATTTACGAGCAGTACGTC. Its translation: CASSEAREIYEQYV. This chain joins TRBV2 and TRBJ2-7; tentatively, D is TRBD2 (6 bases). This CDR3 contains 14 residues. Germline CDR1 is SNHLY and CDR2 is FYNNEI. Trimming took off 0 bases at V and 4 bases at J, with 10 bases between the two ends.

This clone has more than one count but fewer than ten. This rearrangement joins TRBV10-3 to TRBJ2-3; either TRBD1 or TRBD2 may fit D (5 bases each). The CDR3 runs 13 residues. V gave up 6 bases and J gave up 2 bases, with 9 bases separating them. Germline V gene lookup returns CDR1 ENHRY and CDR2 SYGVKD. The CDR3 coding sequence is TGTGCCATCAGCCCGGGGCTCACAGATACGCAGTATTTT. The encoded protein is CAISPGLTDTQYF.

The V call is TRBV2, the J call TRBJ1-5; TRBD1 is a possible D gene (5 bases). The germline CDR1 and CDR2 sequences are SNHLY and FYNNEI. The CDR3 loop spans 14 amino acids. V gave up 5 bases and J gave up 0 bases, with 8 bases separating them. This CDR3 reads CASSRQFSNQPQHF. The CDR3 DNA sequence: TGTGCCAGCAGTCGACAGTTTAGCAATCAGCCCCAGCATTTT.

This sequence joins TRBV29-1 and TRBJ2-5; D may correspond to TRBD1 or TRBD2 (5 bases each). The CDR3 runs 15 residues. Per germline, CDR1 SQVTM and CDR2 ANQGSEA. The V and J ends lost 4 bases and 0 bases respectively, with 15 bases between them. The CDR3 DNA reads TGCAGCGTTGCAATTTCCGGGACGTACCAAGAGACCCAGTACTTC. Translated: CSVAISGTYQETQYF.

V and J are TRBV10-3 and TRBJ1-2; D is perhaps TRBD1 (5 bases). The V end was cut by 4 bases, the J end by 0 bases, with 6 bases between. Germline-derived CDR1 and CDR2 are ENHRY and SYGVKD. This CDR3 comprises 13 residues. The CDR3 coding sequence is TGTGCCATCAGTGGGGGGGCTAACTATGGCTACACCTTC. Translating it yields CAISGGANYGYTF.

The chain uses TRBV5-4 and TRBJ2-2, with D maybe TRBD1 (5 bases). In germline, CDR1 is SGHNT, CDR2 YYREEE (reference sequence). The CDR3 runs 14 residues. V gave up 1 base and J gave up 2 bases, with 6 bases separating them. This CDR3 reads CASSLTGNTGELFF. For the CDR3, the DNA is TGTGCCAGCAGCTTGACAGGCAACACCGGGGAGCTGTTTTTT.

The chain is built from TRBV5-5 and TRBJ1-4; the match to TRBD1 covers 12 bases. V lost 5 bases and J lost 6; bases outside the gene matches: 11. Germline V gives CDR1 SGHKS, CDR2 YYEKEE (reference sequence). The CDR3 length is 17 residues. CDR3 in amino acids: CASRSWGQGAKDEKLFF. CDR3 sequence (DNA): TGTGCCAGCAGATCCTGGGGACAGGGGGCGAAGGATGAAAAACTGTTTTTT.

CDR3 region: CASSRGLAGTYDLFYNEQFF. The DNA of the CDR3 is TGTGCCAGCAGCAGAGGACTAGCGGGGACCTACGATCTATTTTACAATGAGCAGTTCTTC. This chain uses TRBV6-4 with TRBJ2-1; TRBD2 aligns across 12 bases. Germline CDR1 and CDR2: MRHNA and SNTAGT. V gave up 6 bases and J gave up 4 bases; unmatched junction bases: 19. This CDR3 is 20 amino acids long.

The V and J genes are TRBV25-1 and TRBJ1-6; D is unresolved. Trimming removed 3 bases from V and 10 bases from J, with 10 bases in between. CDR3 length equals 13 residues. Germline V gene data show CDR1 as MGHDK and CDR2 as SYGVNS. The CDR3 DNA reads as TGTGCCAGCAGTGATATGGGAGGATCACCCCTCCACTTT. It translates to CASSDMGGSPLHF.

The chain recombines TRBV30 with TRBJ1-5; 7 bases are a match to TRBD1. V dropped 1 base and J dropped 0; count of bases not matched to a gene: 3. Per germline, CDR1 GTSNPN and CDR2 SVGIG (reference sequence). The CDR3 runs 15 residues. CDR3 nucleotide sequence: TGTGCCTGGAGTGCCACAGGGGATAGCAATCAGCCCCAGCATTTT. Protein product: CAWSATGDSNQPQHF.

The chain employs TRBV5-5 and TRBJ1-1, with D perhaps TRBD1 (5 bases). The V gene's germline CDR1 is SGHKS and CDR2 YYEKEE (reference sequence). This CDR3 is built from 14 residues. Trimming left V 9 bases short and J 3 bases short, with 18 bases between. CDR3 sequence (DNA): TGTGCCACGACCCGGGGGGGTTTGGACACTGAAGCTTTCTTT. It encodes CATTRGGLDTEAFF.

The V gene is TRBV20-1, the J gene TRBJ2-7; D call uncertain. Germline assignment: CDR1 DFQATT and CDR2 SNEGSKA (reference sequence). This CDR3 has 11 residues. V lost 7 bases and J 5 bases, leaving 12 bases between the germline ends. The CDR3 bases are TGCAGTGTGGCGAAGGCGGACGAGCAGTACGTC. It yields the protein CSVAKADEQYV.

The chain couples TRBV11-2 to TRBJ2-3; a possible D gene is TRBD2 (6 bases). V lost 3 bases and J lost 2, with 12 bases in between. This CDR3 has 15 residues. From germline, CDR1 is SGHAT and CDR2 FQNNGV. The CDR3 DNA reads as TGTGCCAGCAGCTTGGGGGGATCCTACACAGATACGCAGTATTTT. Its protein is CASSLGGSYTDTQYF.

The chain is built from TRBV6-5 and TRBJ1-5; D is unresolved. The germline gives CDR1 MNHEY, CDR2 SVGAGI. The CDR3 consists of 13 residues. Trimming left V 0 bases short and J 5 bases short, with 5 bases between. CDR3 DNA: TGTGCCAGCAGTTACTCCCCGTATCAGCCCCAGCATTTT. It is translated as CASSYSPYQPQHF.